This T cell receptor beta chain was captured in a study of post-analysis software for immune sequencing data. Looking at the study overall: The courses of disease that were included comprised relapsing-remitting, secondary progressive and progressive-relapsing multiple sclerosis.

A word on this clonotype: Its target is unknown.

The study's findings and limits: Strong co-clustering by F measure linked samples that shared a preparation batch. TRBV5-6, TRBV5-1 and TRBV20-1 belonged to a set of roughly five TRBV segments that were more frequent in patients than controls. Diversity measured as normalized Chao1 was significantly lower in multiple sclerosis patients than in controls.

CDR1 SQVTM and CDR2 ANQGSEA come from the germline V gene. With V trimmed by 3 bases and J by 7 bases, 13 bases remained unmatched. The CDR3 totals 15 residues. cDNA libraries for TCR beta contained unique molecular identifiers. TCRdb reprocessed the PCR reads with MiXCR, giving one entry per CDR3 protein. This table has roughly 400,000 distinct CDR3 sequences, approximately 39% appearing once. The specimen sequenced was blood. The origin of this receptor is a girl aged 2 to 10 with multiple sclerosis. The chain uses TRBV29-1 and TRBJ2-3; 7 bases line up with TRBD2. The chain's CDR3 is CSVDGPAGDLYTQYF. The CDR3 bases are TGCAGCGTTGACGGACCGGCGGGAGACTTGTATACGCAGTATTTT.